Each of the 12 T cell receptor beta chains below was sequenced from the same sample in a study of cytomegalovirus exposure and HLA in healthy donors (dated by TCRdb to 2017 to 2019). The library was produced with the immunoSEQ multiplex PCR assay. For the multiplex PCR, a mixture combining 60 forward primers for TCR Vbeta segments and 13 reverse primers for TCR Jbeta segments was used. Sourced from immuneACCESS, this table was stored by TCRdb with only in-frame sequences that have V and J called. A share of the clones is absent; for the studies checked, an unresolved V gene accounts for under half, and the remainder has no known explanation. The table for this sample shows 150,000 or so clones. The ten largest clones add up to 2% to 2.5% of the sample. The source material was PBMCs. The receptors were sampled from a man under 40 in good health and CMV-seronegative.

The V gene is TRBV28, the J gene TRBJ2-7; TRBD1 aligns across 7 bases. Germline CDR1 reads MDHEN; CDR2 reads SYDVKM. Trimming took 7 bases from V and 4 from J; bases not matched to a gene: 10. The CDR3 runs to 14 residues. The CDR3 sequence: CASNPGTARYEQYF. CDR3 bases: TGTGCCAGCAACCCCGGGACAGCTCGATACGAGCAGTACTTC.

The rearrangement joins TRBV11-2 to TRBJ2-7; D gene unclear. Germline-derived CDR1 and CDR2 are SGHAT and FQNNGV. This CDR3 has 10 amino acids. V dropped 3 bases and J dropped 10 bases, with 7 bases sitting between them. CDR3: CASSLTVQYF. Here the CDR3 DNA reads TGTGCCAGCAGCTTGACTGTACAGTACTTC.

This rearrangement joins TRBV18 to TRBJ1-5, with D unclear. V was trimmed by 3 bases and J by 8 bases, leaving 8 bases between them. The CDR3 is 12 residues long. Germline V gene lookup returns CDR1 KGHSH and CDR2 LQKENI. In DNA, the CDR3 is TGTGCCAGCTCACCCTCCCAGGAGCCCCAGCATTTT. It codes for CASSPSQEPQHF.

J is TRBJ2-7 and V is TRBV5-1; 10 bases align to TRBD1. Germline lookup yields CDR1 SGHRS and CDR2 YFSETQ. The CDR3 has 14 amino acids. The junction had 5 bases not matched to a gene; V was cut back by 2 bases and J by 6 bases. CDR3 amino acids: CASSFGQGVAEQYF. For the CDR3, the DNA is TGCGCCAGCAGCTTTGGACAGGGGGTGGCCGAGCAGTACTTC.

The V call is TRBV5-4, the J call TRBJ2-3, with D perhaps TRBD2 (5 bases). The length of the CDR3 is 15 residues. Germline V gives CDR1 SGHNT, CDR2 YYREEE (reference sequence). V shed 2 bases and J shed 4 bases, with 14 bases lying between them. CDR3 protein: CASSFGPSEADTQYF. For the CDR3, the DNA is TGTGCCAGCAGCTTTGGCCCCTCGGAGGCAGATACGCAGTATTTT.

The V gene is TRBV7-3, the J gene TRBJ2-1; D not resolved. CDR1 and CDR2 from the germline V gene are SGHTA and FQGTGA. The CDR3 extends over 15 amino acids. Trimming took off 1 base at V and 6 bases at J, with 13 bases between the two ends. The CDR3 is CASSLSVVYGNEQFF. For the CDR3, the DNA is TGTGCCAGCAGCTTAAGTGTAGTTTACGGCAATGAGCAGTTCTTC.

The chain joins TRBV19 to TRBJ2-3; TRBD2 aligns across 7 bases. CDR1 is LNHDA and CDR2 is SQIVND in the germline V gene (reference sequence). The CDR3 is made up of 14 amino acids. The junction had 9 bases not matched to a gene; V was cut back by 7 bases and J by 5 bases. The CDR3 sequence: CASKKGGRGDTQYF. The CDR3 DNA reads TGTGCCAGTAAGAAAGGCGGGAGAGGAGATACGCAGTATTTT.

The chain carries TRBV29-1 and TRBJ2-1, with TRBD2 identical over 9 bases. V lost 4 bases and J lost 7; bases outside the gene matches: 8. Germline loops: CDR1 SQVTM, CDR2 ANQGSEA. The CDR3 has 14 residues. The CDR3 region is CSVVWLAGINEQFF. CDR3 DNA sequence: TGCAGCGTTGTTTGGCTAGCGGGAATAAATGAGCAGTTCTTC.

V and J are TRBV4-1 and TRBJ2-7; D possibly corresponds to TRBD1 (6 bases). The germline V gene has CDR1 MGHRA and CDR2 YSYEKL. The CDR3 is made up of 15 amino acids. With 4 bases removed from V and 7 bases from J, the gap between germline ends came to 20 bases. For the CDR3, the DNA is TGCGCCAGCAGCCCCACCACTGGGGGCGGTGGGGAGCAGTACTTC. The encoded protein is CASSPTTGGGGEQYF.

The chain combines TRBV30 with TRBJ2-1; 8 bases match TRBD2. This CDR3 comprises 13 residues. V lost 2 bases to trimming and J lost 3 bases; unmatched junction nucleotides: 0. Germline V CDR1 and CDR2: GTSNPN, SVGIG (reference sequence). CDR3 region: CAWSSGGYNEQFF. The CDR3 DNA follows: TGTGCCTGGAGTAGCGGGGGCTACAATGAGCAGTTCTTC. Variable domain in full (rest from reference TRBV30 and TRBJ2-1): SQTIHQWPATLVQPVGSPLSLECTVEGTSNPNLYWYRQAAGRGLQLLFYSVGIGQISSEVPQNLSASRPQDRQFILSSKKLLLSDSGFYLCAWSSGGYNEQFFGPGTRLTVL.

This CDR3 reads CASSRGGTTGYGYTF. Written as DNA, the CDR3 is TGTGCCAGCAGTCGGGGGGGAACGACGGGCTATGGCTACACCTTC. The chain has TRBV28 and TRBJ1-2; D is perhaps TRBD1 (5 bases). The CDR3 sequence is 15 residues long. V was trimmed by 5 bases and J by 4 bases, leaving 17 bases between them. Germline V gene lookup returns CDR1 MDHEN and CDR2 SYDVKM.

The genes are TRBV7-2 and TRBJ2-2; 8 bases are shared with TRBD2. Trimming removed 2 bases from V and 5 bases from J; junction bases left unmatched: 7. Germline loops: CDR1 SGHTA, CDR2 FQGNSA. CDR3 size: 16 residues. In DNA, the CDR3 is TGTGCCAGCAGCTTAACCCCGGGAGGGCGAACCGGGGAGCTGTTTTTT. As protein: CASSLTPGGRTGELFF.